This entry concerns a single T cell receptor beta chain. Other DNA sequences from this sample encode an identical CDR3 as well. The CDR3 is 16 amino acids. The germline CDR1 and CDR2 sequences are MNHNS and SASEGT. J was trimmed by 2 bases and V by 4 bases; bases with no gene match: 6. This specimen comes from a study of blood T cell repertoires in COVID-19. In the study overall: The cDNA or gDNA used as material had been derived from T cells, B-cell-depleted T cells, or PBMCs.

The data were produced by immunoSEQ multiplex PCR, yet TCRdb's version contains in-frame clones alone and is incomplete. The sample lists hundreds of thousands of clones; around nine tenths were seen once. Sequenced sample: PBMCs or T cells enriched from blood (not recorded which). The source of this sequence is a woman between 40 and 50 years old who had recovered from COVID-19. The chain combines TRBV6-1 with TRBJ2-2, with 8 positions matching TRBD1. The CDR3 nucleotides are TGTGCCAGCAGTGGTCGGACAGGGAGCAACACCGGGGAGCTGTTTTTT. It yields the protein CASSGRTGSNTGELFF.